The following is a T cell receptor (beta chain) sequence with its context. Its antigen is not identified. These data come from a study of OX40 agonist ivuxolimab in advanced cancers. Looking at the study overall: It was ivuxolimab, an agonistic anti-OX40 (CD134) antibody, that patients were treated with. Three patients got partial responses; one had hepatocellular carcinoma and two had cutaneous melanoma. Findings and caveats of the study: Several nonresponders also turned out to have low normalized T-cell clonal expansion.

The investigators sampled blood at baseline, at cycle 4 day 1, and at cycle 7 day 1. TCRdb's table, derived via immunoSEQ multiplex PCR, lists solely in-frame clones and lacks some. Seen here are 82,000 or so clones, more than 90% observed once, and the top ten hold around 0.64%. Trimming removed 1 base from V and 7 bases from J; junction bases left unmatched: 7. This CDR3 contains 14 residues. Per the germline V gene, CDR1 is GTSNPN and CDR2 is SVGIG (reference sequence). J is TRBJ2-1 and V is TRBV30; 7 nucleotides align to TRBD1. The material sequenced was CD4+ or CD8+ T cells sorted from blood, taken in a trial of the OX40 agonist ivuxolimab. The sequence came from an adult with an advanced solid tumor such as melanoma, head and neck, liver or kidney cancer. For the CDR3, the DNA is TGTGCCTGGAGTGGAGGGGGCGCCTCGAATGAGCAGTTCTTC. This codes for CAWSGGGASNEQFF.